This TCR beta chain was sequenced for a study of T cells expressing NK-cell markers. Study outcomes and limitations: For about 6 donors, the dominant NKG2C+ clonotypes made up 1.0-7.0% of their CD8+ T cells. These same clonotypes (in four donors) also led the CD3+CD56-NKG2C+ fraction. Uncertainty persisted over the HCMV specificity of expanded NKG2C+ T cell clones.

The CDR3 totals 13 residues. Germline lookup yields CDR1 GTSNPN and CDR2 SVGIG (reference sequence). Worth noting for this clonotype: Its antigen is unidentified.

A 5'RACE template switching approach incorporating UMIs was used to make TCR beta cDNA. TCRdb processed the 5' RACE reads again and assigns one entry to each CDR3 protein, with no DNA. The specimen's table records fewer than 300,000 distinct CDR3 sequences. This TCR came from a woman between 18 and 75 years old in good health. The material sequenced was blood T cells: a sorted CD56 or NKG2C T cell subset, CD4+ or CD8+ T cells, or bulk PBMC T cells (not recorded which). The chain carries TRBV30 and TRBJ2-5; TCRdb proposes TRBD1, but this gene call is untestable without DNA. The CDR3 loop is CACSPGQQETQYF. The variable domain in full, with the rest retrieved from reference TRBV30 and TRBJ2-5, is SQTIHQWPATLVQPVGSPLSLECTVEGTSNPNLYWYRQAAGRGLQLLFYSVGIGQISSEVPQNLSASRPQDRQFILSSKKLLLSDSGFYLCACSPGQQETQYFGPGTRLLVL.